The 19 T cell receptor beta chains listed next were all sequenced from one sample in a study of molecular identifiers for immune sequencing clone quantification (dated by TCRdb to the late 2010s). Library generation was performed with PCR. The data were produced on an Illumina HiSeq 4000. The public reads were run again by TCRdb, first through fastp at Q25 and then through MiXCR, and only productive beta chains were kept. Entries that share a CDR3 protein sequence are merged under the most common genes and DNA. The sample has about 100,000 distinct CDR3 sequences on record, under 25% of them singletons. The top ten constitute approximately 1.1% of the sample. Sequencing was performed on naive CD8+ T cells from blood, with Jurkat cell RNA spiked in. The cell subset or site tag for this specimen amounts to: FACS-sorted CD8+CD4-CCR7+CD45RA+ naive T cells. Receptors originate from a human donor in good health. Some libraries in this study had Jurkat cell RNA spiked in.

This clonotype was counted at least ten times. CDR3 loop: CASSSARVDYEQYF. CDR3 nucleotide sequence: TGTGCCAGCAGTTCCGCCCGCGTAGACTACGAGCAGTACTTC. The chain recombines TRBV28 with TRBJ2-7; D gene unclear. This CDR3 contains 14 residues. Trimming removed 4 bases at V and 3 bases at J, with 13 bases between. Germline V gene lookup returns CDR1 MDHEN and CDR2 SYDVKM. Full variable domain (remainder filled in from reference TRBV28 and TRBJ2-7): DVKVTQSSRYLVKRTGEKVFLECVQDMDHENMFWYRQDPGLGLRLIYFSYDVKMKEKGDIPEGYSVSREKKERFSLILESASTNQTSMYLCASSSARVDYEQYFGPGTRLTVT.

This sequence joins TRBV10-2 and TRBJ2-1; D gene uncertain. CDR3 size: 12 residues. Trimming stripped 3 bases from V and 8 bases from J, with 8 bases between. Looked up from germline, CDR1 is WSHSY and CDR2 is SAAADI. For the CDR3, the DNA is TGCGCCAGCAGTGACCGGGTGGATGAGCAGTTCTTC. Protein: CASSDRVDEQFF.

This clonotype was observed at least ten times. The V gene is TRBV18, the J gene TRBJ2-5, with D perhaps matching TRBD1 or TRBD2 (5 bases each). Germline CDR1 KGHSH, CDR2 LQKENI. Trimming cost V 0 bases and J 2 bases, with 16 bases left between them. The length of the CDR3 is 17 residues. DNA for the CDR3: TGTGCCAGCTCACCACCGTCGGGACCCGTTGAACAAGAGACCCAGTACTTC. Protein sequence: CASSPPSGPVEQETQYF. Full variable domain (remainder filled in from reference TRBV18 and TRBJ2-5): NAGVMQNPRHLVRRRGQEARLRCSPMKGHSHVYWYRQLPEEGLKFMVYLQKENIIDESGMPKERFSAEFPKEGPSILRIQQVVRGDSAAYFCASSPPSGPVEQETQYFGPGTRLLVL.

This clonotype was seen at least ten times. This chain links TRBV4-1 with TRBJ2-7, with TRBD1 matching 7 bases. This CDR3 has 13 amino acids. The J segment lost 6 bases and the V segment lost 1 base, leaving 3 bases of the junction unmatched. Germline V gene data show CDR1 as MGHRA and CDR2 as YSYEKL. The CDR3 nucleotides read TGCGCCAGCAGCCAAGGACAGGGAAGCGAGCAGTACTTC. This gives the protein CASSQGQGSEQYF.

In this sample, this clonotype turned up many times. The chain joins TRBV7-2 to TRBJ2-5; possible D gene TRBD2, 6 bases. The CDR3 consists of 16 residues. V lost 5 bases and J lost 3, with 19 bases in between. Germline CDR1 and CDR2: SGHTA and FQGNSA. The CDR3 DNA follows: TGTGCCAGCAGCCCTGGGTGGCGGGGTATAAAAGAGACCCAGTACTTC. Amino acids: CASSPGWRGIKETQYF.

DNA for the CDR3: TGTGCCAGTAGCCCTAGTTCGGGGATGGCCTACGAGCAGTACTTC. It specifies CASSPSSGMAYEQYF. V gene TRBV19 combines with J gene TRBJ2-7, with a tentative D call TRBD2 (5 bases). The CDR3 loop spans 15 amino acids. Germline CDR1 and CDR2: LNHDA and SQIVND (reference sequence). V lost 6 bases and J 2 bases, leaving 17 bases between the germline ends.

As for this clonotype: A much larger clonotype is one base distant, so this may be a read error. V is TRBV7-9 and J is TRBJ2-3; TRBD2 aligns across 15 bases. The CDR3 loop spans 16 amino acids. CDR1 and CDR2 (germline): SEHNR, FQNEAQ (reference sequence). The CDR3 is CACRDGLAGGRDTQYF. The CDR3 DNA is TGTGCCTGCAGGGACGGACTAGCGGGGGGGCGAGATACGCAGTATTTT.

This clonotype was seen only a few times. The chain uses TRBV27 and TRBJ2-3; D uncertain. Germline V gives CDR1 MNHEY, CDR2 SMNVEV (reference sequence). V was shortened by 6 bases and J by 1 base, with 17 bases between the two germline ends. CDR3 length: 16 amino acids. CDR3 residues: CASSRTLAICTDTQYF. The CDR3 region has the DNA TGTGCCAGCAGCCGGACCTTAGCTATATGCACAGATACGCAGTATTTT.

This clonotype was seen many times. The rearrangement links TRBV28 to TRBJ2-7, with no clear D. The CDR3 contains 12 residues. Trimming cost V 5 bases and J 1 base, with 6 bases left between them. The germline gives CDR1 MDHEN, CDR2 SYDVKM. The CDR3 loop reads CASSHSSYEQYF. The DNA of the CDR3 is TGTGCCAGCAGTCATAGTTCCTACGAGCAGTACTTC.

Of note for this clonotype: Being one base from a much bigger clone, this may be a read error. CDR3: CASSPEMVPHTEAFF. Written as DNA, the CDR3 is TGTGCCAGCAGTCCCGAAATGGTCCCCCACACTGAAGCTTTCTTT. This rearrangement joins TRBV6-2 or TRBV6-3 to TRBJ1-1; D not certain. Trimming shortened V by 5 bases and J by 3 bases, and 16 bases separated the two germline ends. Germline V gene lookup returns CDR1 MNHEY and CDR2 SVGEGT. This CDR3 has 15 residues.

This clonotype has more than one count but fewer than ten. The V gene is TRBV6-5, the J gene TRBJ2-1; TRBD2 matches at 10 bases. The germline V gene has CDR1 MNHEY and CDR2 SVGAGI. The junction had 5 bases not matched to a gene; V was cut back by 4 bases and J by 5 bases. The CDR3 contains 15 residues. Written as DNA, the CDR3 is TGTGCCAGCAGTTCCATAGCGGGAGGCAACAATGAGCAGTTCTTC. Protein product: CASSSIAGGNNEQFF.

This clonotype occurred a few times. This chain links TRBV7-8 with TRBJ1-5; 7 nucleotides line up with TRBD1. Germline V lookup: CDR1 SGHVS, CDR2 FQNEAQ. The CDR3 consists of 17 residues. V lost 1 base and J lost 2; bases outside the gene matches: 8. The CDR3 DNA sequence: TGTGCCAGCAGCTTAGTATACGCGCAGGGGGGCAATCAGCCCCAGCATTTT. Its translation: CASSLVYAQGGNQPQHF.

This clonotype was detected ten times or more. This chain joins TRBV11-2 and TRBJ2-1; 8 bases fit TRBD1. This CDR3 has 13 residues. The V gene end was trimmed by 3 bases and the J gene end by 10 bases; junction bases not matched to a gene: 5. The germline V gene encodes CDR1 SGHAT and CDR2 FQNNGV. In DNA, the CDR3 is TGTGCCAGCAGCTTTGGACAGGGTAACGAGCAGTTCTTC. It encodes CASSFGQGNEQFF.

This clonotype has just a few counts. The CDR3 loop reads CASSPVWDTNNEQFF. The CDR3, as DNA: TGTGCCAGCAGCCCCGTGTGGGACACCAACAATGAGCAGTTCTTC. The rearrangement uses TRBV11-2 and TRBJ2-1, with a weak D call TRBD1 (6 bases). The CDR3 extends over 15 amino acids. The germline V gene encodes CDR1 SGHAT and CDR2 FQNNGV. V was clipped by 5 bases and J by 5 bases, with 16 bases between them.

The chain combines TRBV3-1 with TRBJ2-3; TRBD2 matches 14 bases. The germline V gene has CDR1 LGHDT and CDR2 YNNKEL (reference sequence). The CDR3 spans 21 residues. The V gene end was trimmed by 0 bases and the J gene end by 2 bases; junction bases not matched to a gene: 13. In nucleotides, the CDR3 is TGTGCCAGCAGCCAAGAGTTGGGACTAGCGGGAGCCCTAAAATCCACAGATACGCAGTATTTT. Its translation: CASSQELGLAGALKSTDTQYF.

This clonotype appeared a few times. This chain connects TRBV4-2 to TRBJ2-5; D unclear. This CDR3 has 16 amino acids. Germline V CDR1 and CDR2: LGHNA, YNFKEQ. V lost 0 bases and J 3 bases, leaving 14 bases between the germline ends. The CDR3 bases are TGTGCCAGCAGCCAAGATGGTGGTCGCGTAAAAGAGACCCAGTACTTC. Encoded protein: CASSQDGGRVKETQYF.

This clonotype was picked up many times. V usage is TRBV20-1 and J usage is TRBJ1-1; no reliable D call. The CDR3 has 13 amino acids. Germline V gives CDR1 DFQATT, CDR2 SNEGSKA (reference sequence). The V end was cut by 6 bases, the J end by 1 base, with 12 bases between. The CDR3 protein is CSAMGQSNTEAFF. The DNA for the CDR3 is TGCAGTGCCATGGGCCAATCGAACACTGAAGCTTTCTTT.

The CDR3 DNA reads as TGCGCCAGCAGCCAAGATTGGTCAGGATTTAACGCGAACACCGGGGAGCTGTTTTTT. Translated, it gives CASSQDWSGFNANTGELFF. V is TRBV4-3 and J is TRBJ2-2; D remains unclear. Germline CDR1 and CDR2: LGHNA and YSLEER. This CDR3 has 19 residues. V was trimmed by 0 bases and J by 0 bases, leaving 17 bases between them.

This clonotype occurred once. The junction departs from the called germline gene at one end, perhaps through a read error. The V gene is TRBV2, the J gene TRBJ2-2; the D gene is possibly TRBD2 (6 bases). The CDR3 has 15 residues. Germline loops: CDR1 SNHLY, CDR2 FYNNEI. The CDR3 sequence is CASGDPSRWGGELSF. DNA of the CDR3: TGTGCCAGCGGTGATCCCAGCCGTTGGGGCGGGGAGCTGTCTTTT.